The present TCR beta chain was sequenced within a study of blood T cell repertoires in COVID-19. On the study more broadly: Samples representing acute and convalescent COVID-19 were sourced from the United States, Italy and Spain. T cells, B-cell-depleted T cells, or PBMCs supplied cDNA or gDNA.

How the authors handled the data: Reference gene primer amplification yielded estimated nucleated cell counts. Clones were sequenced by immunoSEQ multiplex PCR, and TCRdb holds only the in-frame ones, with some missing. The V and J calls and clone size come from that table; D and trimming were worked out from the DNA. The repertoire has around 130,000 clones, around 88% of them found once; the top ten carry 18%. Germline values: CDR1 SGHAT, CDR2 FQNNGV. The CDR3 consists of 16 residues. V dropped 5 bases and J dropped 4; count of bases not matched to a gene: 11. Sequencing input: peripheral blood. The source is a man in his fifties with active or convalescent COVID-19. The chain links TRBV11-2 to TRBJ2-5, with 9 nucleotides matching TRBD1. The CDR3 spells CASSPHRGPYRETQYF. The CDR3 DNA sequence: TGTGCCAGCAGCCCACACAGGGGGCCATACAGAGAGACCCAGTACTTC.